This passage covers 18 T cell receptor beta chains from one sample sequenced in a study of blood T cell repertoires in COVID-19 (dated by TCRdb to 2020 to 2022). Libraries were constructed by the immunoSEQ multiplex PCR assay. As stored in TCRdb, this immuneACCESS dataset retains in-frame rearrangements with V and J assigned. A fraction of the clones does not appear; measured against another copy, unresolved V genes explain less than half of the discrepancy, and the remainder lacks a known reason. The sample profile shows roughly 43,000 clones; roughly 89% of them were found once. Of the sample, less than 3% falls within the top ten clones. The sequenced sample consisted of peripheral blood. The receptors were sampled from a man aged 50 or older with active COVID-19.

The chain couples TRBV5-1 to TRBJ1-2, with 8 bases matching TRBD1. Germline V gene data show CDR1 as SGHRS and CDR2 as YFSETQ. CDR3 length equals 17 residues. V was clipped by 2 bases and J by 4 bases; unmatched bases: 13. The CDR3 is CASSFLTNPGTGYGYTF. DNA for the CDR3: TGCGCCAGCAGCTTCTTGACAAATCCCGGGACAGGCTATGGCTACACCTTC. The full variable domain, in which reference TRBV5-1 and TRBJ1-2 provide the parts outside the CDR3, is KAGVTQTPRYLIKTRGQQVTLSCSPISGHRSVSWYQQTPGQGLQFLFEYFSETQRNKGNFPGRFSGRQFSNSRSEMNVSTLELGDSALYLCASSFLTNPGTGYGYTFGSGTRLTVV.

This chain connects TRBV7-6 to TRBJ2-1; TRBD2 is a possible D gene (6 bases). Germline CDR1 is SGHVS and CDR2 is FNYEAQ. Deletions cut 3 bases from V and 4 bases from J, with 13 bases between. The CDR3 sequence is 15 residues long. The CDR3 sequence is CASSFYWGRYNEQFF. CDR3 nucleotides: TGTGCCAGCAGCTTTTATTGGGGGAGGTACAATGAGCAGTTCTTC.

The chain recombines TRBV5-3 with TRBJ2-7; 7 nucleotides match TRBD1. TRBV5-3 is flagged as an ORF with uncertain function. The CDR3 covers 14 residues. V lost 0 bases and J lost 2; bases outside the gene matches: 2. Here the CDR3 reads CARSLGDRPYEQYF. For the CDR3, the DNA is TGTGCCAGAAGCTTGGGGGACAGACCCTACGAGCAGTACTTC.

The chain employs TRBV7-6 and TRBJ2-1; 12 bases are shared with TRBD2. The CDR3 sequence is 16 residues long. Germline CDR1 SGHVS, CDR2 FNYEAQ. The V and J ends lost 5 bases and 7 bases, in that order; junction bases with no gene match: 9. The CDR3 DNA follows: TGTGCCAGCAGCACCCACCCTAGCGGGGGGGTTAATGAGCAGTTCTTC. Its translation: CASSTHPSGGVNEQFF.

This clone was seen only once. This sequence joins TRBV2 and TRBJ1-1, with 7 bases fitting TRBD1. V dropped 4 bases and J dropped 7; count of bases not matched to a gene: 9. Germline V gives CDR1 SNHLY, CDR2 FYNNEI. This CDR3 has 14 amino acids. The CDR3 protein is CASSGPRTGSEAFF. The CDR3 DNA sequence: TGTGCCAGCAGTGGACCAAGGACAGGTAGTGAAGCTTTCTTT.

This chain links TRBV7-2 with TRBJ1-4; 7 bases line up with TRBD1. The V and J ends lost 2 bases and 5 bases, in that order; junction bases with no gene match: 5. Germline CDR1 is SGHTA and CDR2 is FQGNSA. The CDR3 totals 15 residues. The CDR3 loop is CASSLRPTGNEKLFF. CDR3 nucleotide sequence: TGTGCCAGCAGCTTAAGACCGACAGGGAATGAAAAACTGTTTTTT. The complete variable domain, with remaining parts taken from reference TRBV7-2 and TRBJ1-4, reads GAGVSQSPSNKVTEKGKDVELRCDPISGHTALYWYRQSLGQGLEFLIYFQGNSAPDKSGLPSDRFSAERTGGSVSTLTIQRTQQEDSAVYLCASSLRPTGNEKLFFGSGTQLSVL.

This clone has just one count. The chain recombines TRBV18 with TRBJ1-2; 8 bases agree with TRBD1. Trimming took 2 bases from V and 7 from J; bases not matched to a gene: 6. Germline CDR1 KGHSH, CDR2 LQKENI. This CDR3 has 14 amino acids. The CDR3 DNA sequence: TGTGCCAGCTCACCAGAAACAGGGGGGGCTGGCTACACCTTC. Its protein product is CASSPETGGAGYTF.

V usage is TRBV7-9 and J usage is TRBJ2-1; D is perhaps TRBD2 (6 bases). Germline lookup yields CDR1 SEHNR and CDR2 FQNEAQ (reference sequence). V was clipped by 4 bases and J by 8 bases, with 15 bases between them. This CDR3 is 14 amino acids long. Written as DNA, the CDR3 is TGTGCCAGCAGCTCTCCGACTAGGGGCGATGAGCAGTTCTTC. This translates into CASSSPTRGDEQFF.

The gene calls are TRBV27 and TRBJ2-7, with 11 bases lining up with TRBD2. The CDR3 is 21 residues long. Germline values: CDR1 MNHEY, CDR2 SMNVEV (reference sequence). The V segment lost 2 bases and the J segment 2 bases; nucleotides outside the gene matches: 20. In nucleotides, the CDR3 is TGTGCCAGCAGTTTAATGATTACCTTAGCGGGGGGGCCTAGGTCCGCCTACGAGCAGTACTTC. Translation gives CASSLMITLAGGPRSAYEQYF.

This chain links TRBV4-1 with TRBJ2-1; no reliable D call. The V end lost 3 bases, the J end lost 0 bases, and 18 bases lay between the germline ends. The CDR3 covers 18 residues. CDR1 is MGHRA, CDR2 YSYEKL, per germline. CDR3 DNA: TGCGCCAGCAGCCATAAATGGTCGGCGTGGAGCTCCTACAATGAGCAGTTCTTC. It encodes CASSHKWSAWSSYNEQFF.

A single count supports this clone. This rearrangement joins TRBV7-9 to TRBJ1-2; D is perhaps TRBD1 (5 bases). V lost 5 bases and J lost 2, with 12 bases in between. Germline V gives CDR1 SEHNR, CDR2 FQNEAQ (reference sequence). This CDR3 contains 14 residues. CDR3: CASSAVGGNYGYTF. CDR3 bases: TGTGCCAGCAGCGCCGTGGGGGGGAACTATGGCTACACCTTC.

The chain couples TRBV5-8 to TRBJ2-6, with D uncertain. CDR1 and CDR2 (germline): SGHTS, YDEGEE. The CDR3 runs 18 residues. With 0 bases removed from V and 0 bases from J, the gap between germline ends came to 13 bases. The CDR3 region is CASSLGSIAVSGANVLTF. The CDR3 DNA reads TGTGCCAGCAGCTTGGGATCCATAGCAGTCTCTGGGGCCAACGTCCTGACTTTC.

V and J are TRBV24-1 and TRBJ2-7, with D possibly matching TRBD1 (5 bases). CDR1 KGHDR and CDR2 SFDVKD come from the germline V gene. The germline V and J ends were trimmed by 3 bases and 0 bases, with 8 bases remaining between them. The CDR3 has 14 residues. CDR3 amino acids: CATSDTGSSYEQYF. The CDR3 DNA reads TGTGCCACCAGTGATACAGGAAGCTCCTACGAGCAGTACTTC.

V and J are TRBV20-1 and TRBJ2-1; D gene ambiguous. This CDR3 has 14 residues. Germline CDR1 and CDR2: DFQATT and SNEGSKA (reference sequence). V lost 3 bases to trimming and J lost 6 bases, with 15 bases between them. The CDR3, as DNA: TGCAGTGCTAGTTCCTGGCGGATCTCCAATGAGCAGTTCTTC. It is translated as CSASSWRISNEQFF.

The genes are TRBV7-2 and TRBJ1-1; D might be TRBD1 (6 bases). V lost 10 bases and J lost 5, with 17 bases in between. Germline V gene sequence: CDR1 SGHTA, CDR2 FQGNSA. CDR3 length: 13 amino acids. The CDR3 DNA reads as TGTGCCAACCAACTCCGAGGGGGTACTGAAGCTTTCTTT. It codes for CANQLRGGTEAFF.

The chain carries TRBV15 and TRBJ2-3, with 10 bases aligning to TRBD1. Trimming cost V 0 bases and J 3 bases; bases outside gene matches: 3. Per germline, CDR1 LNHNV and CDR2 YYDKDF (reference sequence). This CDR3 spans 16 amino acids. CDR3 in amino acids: CATSRDGTGVTDTQYF. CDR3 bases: TGTGCCACCAGCAGAGATGGGACAGGGGTGACAGATACGCAGTATTTT.

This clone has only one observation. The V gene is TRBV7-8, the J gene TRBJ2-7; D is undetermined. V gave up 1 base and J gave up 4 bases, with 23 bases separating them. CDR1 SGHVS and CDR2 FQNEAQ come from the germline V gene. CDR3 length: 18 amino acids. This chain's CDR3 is CASSLVRRKSVIGYEQYF. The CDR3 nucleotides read TGTGCCAGCAGCTTAGTAAGGCGGAAGTCGGTCATAGGTTACGAGCAGTACTTC.

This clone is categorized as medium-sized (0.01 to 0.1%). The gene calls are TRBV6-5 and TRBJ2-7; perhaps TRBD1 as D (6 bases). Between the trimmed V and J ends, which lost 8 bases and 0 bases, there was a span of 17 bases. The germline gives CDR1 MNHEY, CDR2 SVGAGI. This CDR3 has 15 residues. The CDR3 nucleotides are TGTGCCAGCGACGTAGATACAGGGAGCTCCTACGAGCAGTACTTC. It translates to CASDVDTGSSYEQYF.